Listed here are 2 T cell receptor beta chains from one sample, sequenced in a study of T cell clones after liver transplantation. The antigens these receptors bind are not known. Sequencing used immunoSEQ multiplex PCR; TCRdb keeps in-frame clones, though not all of them. The data show approximately 6,300 clones, roughly 29% seen once. Sequencing of dividing CFSE-low cells from the MLR defined alloreactive TCRbeta sequences. The sequencing input was CD4+ T cells from cultured PBMCs. These receptors all come from a human patient who received a liver transplant. Some T cells here may be from the graft donor.

This clone was observed once. J is TRBJ2-2 and V is TRBV6-5; unclear D gene. V shed 2 bases and J shed 6 bases, with 10 bases lying between them. The CDR3 has 14 amino acids. Germline CDR1 is MNHEY and CDR2 is SVGAGI. The CDR3 coding sequence is TGTGCCAGCAGTTACAGGGATCCGTCCGGGGAGCTGTTTTTT. Translating it yields CASSYRDPSGELFF.

In this sample, this clone is large. This sample also contains other DNA sequences that code for the same CDR3. The chain combines TRBV5-1 with TRBJ1-2; tentatively, D is TRBD1 (5 bases). The V gene's germline CDR1 is SGHRS and CDR2 YFSETQ. This CDR3 has 18 amino acids. V was cut by 0 bases and J by 5 bases, with 23 bases left in between. This CDR3 is CASSLGGVPGLRTYGYTF. In DNA, the CDR3 is TGCGCCAGCAGCTTGGGAGGGGTGCCGGGTCTCCGTACATATGGCTACACCTTC.